These 20 T cell receptor beta chains share one sample of origin, sequenced in a study of molecular identifiers for immune sequencing clone quantification. TCRdb recomputed calls from the PCR reads with MiXCR, one row per CDR3 protein. The data contain approximately 670,000 distinct CDR3 sequences, roughly 21% of them seen just once; the ten biggest clones take up around 0.9%. Sequencing was done on a sample of naive CD8+ T cells from blood, with Jurkat cell RNA spiked in. Specified subset: FACS-sorted CD8+CD4-CCR7+CD45RA+ naive T cells. All receptors derive from a human donor in good health. Some libraries in this study had Jurkat cell RNA spiked in.

As to this clonotype: A read error may explain this, as a much larger clone is one base away. The rearrangement joins TRBV7-3 to TRBJ2-7; possibly TRBD1 or TRBD2 for D (6 bases each). In germline, CDR1 is SGHTA, CDR2 FQGTGA. CDR3 length equals 14 residues. CDR3 loop: CASSSRGAPYEQHF. CDR3 nucleotide sequence: TGTGCCAGCAGTTCGAGGGGGGCCCCCTACGAGCAGCACTTC.

On this clonotype: Given a much more abundant clone one base away, this may be a read error. The CDR3 nucleotides are TGTGCCGGCAGCCAGTACCTAGCGGGGGGTGTAGATACGCAGTATTTT. Translating it yields CAGSQYLAGGVDTQYF. The chain links TRBV12-3 or TRBV12-4 to TRBJ2-3; 11 nucleotides agree with TRBD2. The length of the CDR3 is 16 residues.

This clonotype was observed a handful of times. One end of the junction varies from germline; a read error may be responsible. The chain uses TRBV4-3 and TRBJ2-7; 10 bases line up with TRBD2. The CDR3 spans 15 residues. Germline loops: CDR1 LGHNA, CDR2 YSLEER. CDR3 coding DNA: TGCGCCAGCAGCCAAGGCCAGCGGGGGGGCTACGAGCGGTACTTC. This codes for CASSQGQRGGYERYF.

This clonotype has just a few counts. V gene TRBV27 combines with J gene TRBJ1-6; 7 positions agree with TRBD1. Per the germline V gene, CDR1 is MNHEY and CDR2 is SMNVEV (reference sequence). Trimming cost V 9 bases and J 4 bases; bases outside gene matches: 3. The CDR3 covers 13 residues. The CDR3 coding sequence is TGTGCCAGTACAGGGGCATATAATTCACCCCTCCACTTT. Its translation is CASTGAYNSPLHF.

This clonotype was seen at least ten times. The chain recombines TRBV7-6 with TRBJ2-2; D is undetermined. V was clipped by 1 base and J by 4 bases, with 7 bases between them. The CDR3 extends over 14 amino acids. Germline loops: CDR1 SGHVS, CDR2 FNYEAQ. CDR3 DNA: TGTGCCAGCAGCTTAGAGTTTGGCACCGGGGAGCTGTTTTTT. Protein product: CASSLEFGTGELFF.

In this sample, this clonotype turned up a few times. The chain has TRBV6-5 and TRBJ2-5; TRBD2 matches at 12 bases. CDR3 length: 16 residues. The germline V gene has CDR1 MNHEY and CDR2 SVGAGI. V was clipped by 5 bases and J by 2 bases; unmatched bases: 6. The CDR3 spells CASSLLAGGRQETQYF. In DNA, the CDR3 is TGTGCCAGCAGTCTCCTAGCGGGGGGGCGTCAAGAGACCCAGTACTTC.

This clonotype was detected a few times. The V gene is TRBV9, the J gene TRBJ1-2; D might be TRBD1 (5 bases). The CDR3 is 13 residues long. The V and J ends lost 5 bases and 5 bases respectively, with 13 bases between them. The germline gives CDR1 SGDLS, CDR2 YYNGEE. The CDR3 protein is CASSLSTGYGYTF. The CDR3 nucleotides read TGTGCCAGCAGTCTTTCAACAGGTTATGGCTACACCTTC. The full variable domain, completed using reference TRBV9 and TRBJ1-2, is DSGVTQTPKHLITATGQRVTLRCSPRSGDLSVYWYQQSLDQGLQFLIQYYNGEERAKGNILERFSAQQFPDLHSELNLSSLELGDSALYFCASSLSTGYGYTFGSGTRLTVV.

Of note for this clonotype: A read error is possible here, since a much larger clone lies one base away. The CDR3 ends on some other residue instead of the conserved phenylalanine or tryptophan, so this is likely a read error. The rearrangement uses TRBV9 and TRBJ2-1, with 8 positions matching TRBD2. V shed 4 bases, J shed 7 bases, and the junction held 10 bases outside the gene matches. The germline V gene has CDR1 SGDLS and CDR2 YYNGEE. The CDR3 spans 15 residues. This chain's CDR3 is CASSPPSSGANEQFL. CDR3 DNA sequence: TGTGCCAGCAGCCCCCCGAGTAGCGGGGCAAATGAGCAGTTCCTC.

The sample holds a few counts of this clonotype. Its ends do not fully match the called genes, so a read error is possible. The chain carries TRBV7-2 and TRBJ2-1; no clear D gene. The CDR3 is made up of 13 amino acids. Germline values: CDR1 SGHTA, CDR2 FQGNSA. The CDR3 DNA reads as TGTGCCAGCAGCCTCGGACCCTACAGTGAGCAGTTCTTC. It encodes CASSLGPYSEQFF.

This clonotype came up many times. This chain uses TRBV6-1 with TRBJ2-7; D not resolved. Germline loops: CDR1 MNHNS, CDR2 SASEGT. With 7 bases removed from V and 4 bases from J, the gap between germline ends came to 11 bases. The CDR3 has 12 residues. The CDR3 region is CASTEVLYEQYF. The DNA of the CDR3 is TGTGCCAGCACTGAGGTCCTATACGAGCAGTACTTC.

This clonotype was counted at least ten times. V gene TRBV29-1 combines with J gene TRBJ2-7; D is perhaps TRBD1 or TRBD2 (5 bases each). V lost 0 bases to trimming and J lost 6 bases, with 21 bases between them. This CDR3 region has 16 residues. In germline, CDR1 is SQVTM, CDR2 ANQGSEA. The CDR3 sequence: CSVEDQQATMRGEQYF. The CDR3 bases are TGCAGCGTTGAAGACCAACAGGCTACGATGAGGGGCGAGCAGTACTTC.

As regards this clonotype: A read error is possible here, since a much larger clone lies one base away. This rearrangement joins TRBV19 to TRBJ2-1, with unresolved D. This CDR3 has 14 amino acids. Per germline, CDR1 LNHDA and CDR2 SQIVND (reference sequence). DNA for the CDR3: TGTGCCAGTAGTATAGCGACCTCCTACAATGAGCAGCTCTTC. This codes for CASSIATSYNEQLF.

This clonotype was seen at least ten times. J is TRBJ2-2 and V is TRBV30; D is ambiguous. The CDR3 runs 10 residues. Trimming shortened V by 7 bases and J by 5 bases, and 5 bases separated the two germline ends. CDR1 is GTSNPN, CDR2 SVGIG, per germline (reference sequence). The CDR3 region is CAFSTGELFF. In DNA, the CDR3 is TGTGCCTTCTCTACCGGGGAGCTGTTTTTT.

As to this clonotype: A read error may account for a junction end that differs from germline. The rearrangement uses TRBV7-9 and TRBJ2-7; D not resolved. The CDR3 has 13 amino acids. CDR1 SEHNR and CDR2 FQNEAQ come from the germline V gene (reference sequence). The CDR3 bases are TGTGCCAGCAGCGGGCTCGAGTCCTACGAGCAGTGCTTC. It encodes CASSGLESYEQCF.

This clonotype was picked up many times. The V gene is TRBV5-1, the J gene TRBJ2-1; perhaps TRBD2 as D (6 bases). The CDR3 is 16 amino acids. Germline CDR1 and CDR2: SGHRS and YFSETQ. V gave up 8 bases and J gave up 1 base, with 19 bases separating them. CDR3 coding DNA: TGCGCCAGTCAGCAGAGGCTAGCGACATCCTACAATGAGCAGTTCTTC. This sequence encodes CASQQRLATSYNEQFF.

On this clonotype itself: Given a much more abundant clone one base away, this may be a read error. V gene TRBV12-3 or TRBV12-4 combines with J gene TRBJ1-3; TRBD1 might be the D (5 bases). This CDR3 has 23 residues. The CDR3 DNA is TGTGCCAGCAGTTGGGATATTGTGGGGGAAGTTACCACAAGGGGTAACTCTGGAAACGCCATATATTTT. It specifies CASSWDIVGEVTTRGNSGNAIYF.

This clonotype was detected many times. V and J are TRBV27 and TRBJ1-1, with D tentatively TRBD1 (5 bases). V lost 2 bases, J lost 4 bases, and 11 bases lay in between. Germline V gives CDR1 MNHEY, CDR2 SMNVEV (reference sequence). The CDR3 sequence is 14 residues long. For the CDR3, the DNA is TGTGCCAGCAGTTTAGCAGGGTTGGGCACTGAAGCTTTCTTT. This codes for CASSLAGLGTEAFF.

The V gene is TRBV4-1, the J gene TRBJ2-1; TRBD2 is a possible D gene (6 bases). Per the germline V gene, CDR1 is MGHRA and CDR2 is YSYEKL. V was clipped by 3 bases and J by 0 bases, with 12 bases between them. The CDR3 is 16 amino acids. CDR3 region: CASSQAAGSSYNEQFF. The CDR3 DNA reads as TGCGCCAGCAGCCAGGCAGCGGGTAGCTCCTACAATGAGCAGTTCTTC.

This clonotype was seen repeatedly, ten times or more. The rearrangement uses TRBV27 and TRBJ2-5, with 8 bases identical to TRBD2. V gave up 0 bases and J gave up 4 bases; unmatched junction bases: 4. The CDR3 sequence is 15 residues long. Germline V gives CDR1 MNHEY, CDR2 SMNVEV (reference sequence). The CDR3 bases are TGTGCCAGCAGTTTATCGTTCGGGGGGGTAGAGACCCAGTACTTC. It yields the protein CASSLSFGGVETQYF.

On this clonotype itself: A much larger clonotype is one base distant, so this may be a read error. The CDR3 loop is CASSIDYRENTEAFF. CDR3 nucleotides: TGTGCCAGCAGCATAGATTACAGGGAGAACACTGAAGCTTTCTTT. The chain combines TRBV11-2 with TRBJ1-1; tentative D call: TRBD1 (6 bases). CDR1 is SGHAT, CDR2 FQNNGV, per germline. This CDR3 has 15 amino acids.